This T cell receptor (beta chain) was retrieved from a study of cytomegalovirus exposure and HLA in healthy donors. Study-wide points: Most observed TCR sequences were rare, whereas some public TCRs were detected in many donors. Follow-up analysis seemed to connect common viral pathogens with several of the most significant clusters identified. Sequencing likely generated an artifact that appeared as a cluster of highly shared sequence variants. Association of a missense DCLRE1C variant with TCR beta V- and J-gene trimming was reported in a later analysis.

A multiplex PCR was run with 60 Vbeta primers and 13 Jbeta primers. This table comes from immunoSEQ multiplex PCR, and its TCRdb copy is limited to in-frame clones, with some not included. The profile shows roughly 140,000 clones, around 82% of them singletons. This CDR3 contains 14 residues. Trimming cost V 4 bases and J 2 bases, with 10 bases left between them. CDR1 and CDR2 from the germline V gene are SGHRS and YFSETQ. Worth noting for this clone: Its antigen is still unknown. Other DNA sequences from this sample encode an identical CDR3 as well.

The clonotype originates from a woman aged 45-60 years in good health and CMV-seropositive. The chain has TRBV5-1 and TRBJ1-5, with D perhaps TRBD1 (6 bases). The sample taken for sequencing was PBMCs. The CDR3 DNA follows: TGCGCCAGCAGCGAGGGGGGGGGCAATCAGCCCCAGCATTTT. Translation: CASSEGGGNQPQHF. Together with reference TRBV5-1 and TRBJ1-5, the CDR3 gives the full variable domain: KAGVTQTPRYLIKTRGQQVTLSCSPISGHRSVSWYQQTPGQGLQFLFEYFSETQRNKGNFPGRFSGRQFSNSRSEMNVSTLELGDSALYLCASSEGGGNQPQHFGDGTRLSIL.